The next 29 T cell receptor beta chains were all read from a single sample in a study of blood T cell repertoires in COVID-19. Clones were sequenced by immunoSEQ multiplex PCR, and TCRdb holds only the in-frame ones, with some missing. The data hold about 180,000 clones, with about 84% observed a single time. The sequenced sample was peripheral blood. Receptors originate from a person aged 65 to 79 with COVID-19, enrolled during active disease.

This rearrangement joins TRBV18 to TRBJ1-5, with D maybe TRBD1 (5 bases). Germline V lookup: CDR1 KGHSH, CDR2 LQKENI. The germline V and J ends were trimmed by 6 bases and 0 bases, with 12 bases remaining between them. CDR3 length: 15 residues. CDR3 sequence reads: CASSLGGYSNQPQHF. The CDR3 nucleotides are TGTGCCAGCTCCCTGGGGGGTTATAGCAATCAGCCCCAGCATTTT. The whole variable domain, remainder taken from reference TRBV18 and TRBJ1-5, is NAGVMQNPRHLVRRRGQEARLRCSPMKGHSHVYWYRQLPEEGLKFMVYLQKENIIDESGMPKERFSAEFPKEGPSILRIQQVVRGDSAAYFCASSLGGYSNQPQHFGDGTRLSIL.

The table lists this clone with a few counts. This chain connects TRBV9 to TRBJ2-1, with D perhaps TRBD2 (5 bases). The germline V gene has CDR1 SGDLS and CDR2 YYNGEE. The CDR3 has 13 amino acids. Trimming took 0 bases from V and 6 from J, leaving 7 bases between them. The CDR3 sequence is CASSVGGINEQFF. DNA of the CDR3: TGTGCCAGCAGCGTAGGAGGGATCAATGAGCAGTTCTTC.

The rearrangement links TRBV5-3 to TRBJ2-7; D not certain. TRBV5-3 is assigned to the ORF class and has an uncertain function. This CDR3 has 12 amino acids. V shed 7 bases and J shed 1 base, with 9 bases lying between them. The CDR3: CARADFSYEQYF. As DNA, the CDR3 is TGTGCCAGAGCGGATTTTTCCTACGAGCAGTACTTC.

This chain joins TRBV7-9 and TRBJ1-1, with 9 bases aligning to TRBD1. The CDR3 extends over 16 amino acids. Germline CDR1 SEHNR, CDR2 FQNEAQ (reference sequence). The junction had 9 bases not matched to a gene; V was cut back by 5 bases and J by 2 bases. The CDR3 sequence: CASSNGGQGINTEAFF. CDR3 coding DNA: TGTGCCAGCAGCAACGGCGGACAGGGGATTAACACTGAAGCTTTCTTT.

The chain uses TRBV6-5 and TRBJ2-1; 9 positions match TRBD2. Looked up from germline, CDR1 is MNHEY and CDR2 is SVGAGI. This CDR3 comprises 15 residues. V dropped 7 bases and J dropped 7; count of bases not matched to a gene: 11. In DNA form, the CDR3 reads TGTGCCAGCATGCAGCGGGGGGTACGATCTAATGAGCAGTTCTTC. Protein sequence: CASMQRGVRSNEQFF.

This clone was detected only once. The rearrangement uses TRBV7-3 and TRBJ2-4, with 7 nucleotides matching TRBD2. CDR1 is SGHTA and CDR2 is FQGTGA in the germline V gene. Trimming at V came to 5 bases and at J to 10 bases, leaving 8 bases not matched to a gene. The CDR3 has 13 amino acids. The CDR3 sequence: CASSTHSGNIQYF. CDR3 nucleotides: TGTGCCAGCAGCACTCACAGCGGGAATATTCAGTACTTC.

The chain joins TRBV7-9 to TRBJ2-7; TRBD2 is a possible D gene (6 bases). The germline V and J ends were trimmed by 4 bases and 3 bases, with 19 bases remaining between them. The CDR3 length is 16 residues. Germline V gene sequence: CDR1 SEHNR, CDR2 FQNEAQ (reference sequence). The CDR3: CASSSPNRLEVYEQYF. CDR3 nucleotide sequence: TGTGCCAGCAGCTCACCCAACAGACTAGAAGTCTACGAGCAGTACTTC.

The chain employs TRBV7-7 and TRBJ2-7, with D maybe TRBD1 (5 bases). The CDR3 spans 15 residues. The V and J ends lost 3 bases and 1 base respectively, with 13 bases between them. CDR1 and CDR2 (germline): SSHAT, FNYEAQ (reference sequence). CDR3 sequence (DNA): TGTGCCAGCAGCTTGGGGCCAGGCGAATCCTACGAGCAGTACTTC. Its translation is CASSLGPGESYEQYF.

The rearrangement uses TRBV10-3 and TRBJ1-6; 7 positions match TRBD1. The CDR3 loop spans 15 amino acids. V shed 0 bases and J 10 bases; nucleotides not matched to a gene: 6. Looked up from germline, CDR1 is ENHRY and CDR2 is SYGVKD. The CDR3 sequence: CAISESDGGQSPLHF. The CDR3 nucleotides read TGTGCCATCAGTGAGTCAGACGGGGGACAGTCACCCCTCCACTTT.

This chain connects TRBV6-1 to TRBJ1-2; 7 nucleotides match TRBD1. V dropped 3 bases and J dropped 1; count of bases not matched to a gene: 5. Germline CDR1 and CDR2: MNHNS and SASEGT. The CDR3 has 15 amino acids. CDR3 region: CASSDWDSFNYGYTF. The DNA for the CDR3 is TGTGCCAGCAGTGATTGGGACAGCTTTAACTATGGCTACACCTTC.

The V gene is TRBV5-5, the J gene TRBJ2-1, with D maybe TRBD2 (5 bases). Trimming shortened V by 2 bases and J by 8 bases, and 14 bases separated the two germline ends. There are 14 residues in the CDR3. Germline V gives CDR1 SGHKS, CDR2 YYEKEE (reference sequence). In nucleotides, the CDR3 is TGTGCCAGCAGCTTCCCGCCGCGGGTGTATGAGCAGTTCTTC. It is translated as CASSFPPRVYEQFF.

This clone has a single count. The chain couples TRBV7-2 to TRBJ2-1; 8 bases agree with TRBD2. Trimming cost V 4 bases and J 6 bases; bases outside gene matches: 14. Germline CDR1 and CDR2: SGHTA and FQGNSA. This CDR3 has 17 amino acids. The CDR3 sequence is CASSSADGGAYINEQFF. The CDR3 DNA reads TGTGCCAGCAGCTCAGCTGACGGGGGGGCGTATATCAATGAGCAGTTCTTC.

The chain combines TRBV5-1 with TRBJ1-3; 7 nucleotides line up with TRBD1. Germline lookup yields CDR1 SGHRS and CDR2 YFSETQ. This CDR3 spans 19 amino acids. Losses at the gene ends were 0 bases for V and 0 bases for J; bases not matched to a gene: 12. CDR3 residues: CASSLDGDSRHDSGNTIYF. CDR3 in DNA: TGCGCCAGCAGCTTGGACGGGGACAGCCGACATGACTCTGGAAACACCATATATTTT.

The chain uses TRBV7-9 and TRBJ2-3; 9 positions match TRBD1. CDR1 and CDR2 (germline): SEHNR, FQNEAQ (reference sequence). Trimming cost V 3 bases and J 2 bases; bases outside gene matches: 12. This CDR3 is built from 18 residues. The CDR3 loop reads CASSLKTGTGSPTDTQYF. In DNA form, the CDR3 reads TGTGCCAGCAGCTTGAAGACCGGGACAGGGTCCCCCACAGATACGCAGTATTTT.

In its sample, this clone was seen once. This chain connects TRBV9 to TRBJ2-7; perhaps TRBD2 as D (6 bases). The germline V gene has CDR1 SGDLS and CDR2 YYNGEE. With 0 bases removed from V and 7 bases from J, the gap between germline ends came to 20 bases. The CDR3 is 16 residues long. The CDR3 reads CASSVGSTGEWKEQYF. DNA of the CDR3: TGTGCCAGCAGCGTAGGTTCCACGGGGGAATGGAAAGAGCAGTACTTC.

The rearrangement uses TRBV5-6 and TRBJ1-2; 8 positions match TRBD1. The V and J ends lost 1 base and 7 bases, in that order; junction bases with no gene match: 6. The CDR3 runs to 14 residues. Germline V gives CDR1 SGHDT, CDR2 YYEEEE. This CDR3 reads CASSLLQGASGYTF. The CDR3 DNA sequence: TGTGCCAGCAGCTTGTTGCAGGGGGCCTCTGGCTACACCTTC.

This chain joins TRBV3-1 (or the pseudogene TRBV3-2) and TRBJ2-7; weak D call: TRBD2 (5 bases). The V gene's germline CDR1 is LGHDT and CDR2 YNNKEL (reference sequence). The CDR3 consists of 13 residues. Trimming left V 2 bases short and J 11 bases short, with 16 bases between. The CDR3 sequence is CASSQINGDREYF. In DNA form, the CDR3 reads TGTGCCAGCAGCCAAATAAACGGGGATCGGGAGTACTTC.

CDR3 in DNA: TGTGCCAGCAGCCAGATGGGGGCGTATGGCTACACCTTC. It encodes CASSQMGAYGYTF. This rearrangement joins TRBV3-1 (or the pseudogene TRBV3-2) to TRBJ1-2, with D possibly being TRBD1 (6 bases). The CDR3 sequence is 13 residues long. V lost 3 bases and J 5 bases, leaving 10 bases between the germline ends. Germline V gene sequence: CDR1 LGHDT, CDR2 YNNKEL (reference sequence).

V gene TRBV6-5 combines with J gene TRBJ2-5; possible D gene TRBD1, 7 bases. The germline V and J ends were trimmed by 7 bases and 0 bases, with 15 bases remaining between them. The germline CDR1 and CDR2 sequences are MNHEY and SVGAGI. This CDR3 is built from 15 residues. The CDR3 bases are TGTGCCAGCAAGGGGGCTCGGGGGTACCAAGAGACCCAGTACTTC. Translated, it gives CASKGARGYQETQYF.

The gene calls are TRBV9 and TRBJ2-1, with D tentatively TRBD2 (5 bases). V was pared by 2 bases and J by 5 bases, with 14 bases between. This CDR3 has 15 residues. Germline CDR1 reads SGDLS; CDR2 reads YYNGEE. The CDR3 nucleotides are TGTGCCAGCAGCGTTCGACCCATCGGGGACAATGAGCAGTTCTTC. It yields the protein CASSVRPIGDNEQFF.

This CDR3 is CASSYPSGGADEQFF. For the CDR3, the DNA is TGTGCCAGCAGTTACCCTAGCGGGGGGGCCGATGAGCAGTTCTTC. The rearrangement links TRBV6-6 to TRBJ2-1, with 12 bases matching TRBD2. CDR3 size: 15 residues. From germline, CDR1 is MNHNY and CDR2 SVGAGI (reference sequence). The V and J ends lost 2 bases and 8 bases, in that order; junction bases with no gene match: 4.

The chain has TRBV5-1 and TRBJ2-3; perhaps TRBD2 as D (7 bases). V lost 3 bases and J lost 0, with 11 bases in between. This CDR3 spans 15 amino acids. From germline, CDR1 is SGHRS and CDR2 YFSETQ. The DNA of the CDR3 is TGCGCCAGCAGCTGGAAGGGGGGGAGCACAGATACGCAGTATTTT. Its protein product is CASSWKGGSTDTQYF.

The CDR3 protein is CASSPRQGADEAFF. The CDR3 coding sequence is TGTGCCAGCTCACCCCGACAGGGGGCTGATGAAGCTTTCTTT. This rearrangement joins TRBV18 to TRBJ1-1, with 10 bases that match TRBD1. There are 14 residues in the CDR3. The germline gives CDR1 KGHSH, CDR2 LQKENI. With 3 bases clipped from V and 7 bases from J, the junction kept 5 bases outside the gene matches.

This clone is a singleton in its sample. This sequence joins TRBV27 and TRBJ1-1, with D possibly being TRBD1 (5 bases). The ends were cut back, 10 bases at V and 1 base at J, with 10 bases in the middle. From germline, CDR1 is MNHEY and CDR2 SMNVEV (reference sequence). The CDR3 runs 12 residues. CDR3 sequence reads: CATQTGNTEAFF. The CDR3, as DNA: TGTGCCACCCAAACAGGGAACACTGAAGCTTTCTTT.

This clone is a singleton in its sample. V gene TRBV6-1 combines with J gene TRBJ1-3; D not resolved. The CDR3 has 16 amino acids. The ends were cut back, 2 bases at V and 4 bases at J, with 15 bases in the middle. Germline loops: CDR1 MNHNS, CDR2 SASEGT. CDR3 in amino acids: CASSETLPLGGNTIYF. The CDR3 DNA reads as TGTGCCAGCAGTGAAACTCTCCCCCTAGGAGGAAACACCATATATTTT.

This CDR3 reads CASSFSGSRSNEQFF. CDR3 bases: TGTGCCAGCAGCTTCAGCGGGAGTCGGAGCAATGAGCAGTTCTTC. The chain recombines TRBV7-9 with TRBJ2-1; 8 bases agree with TRBD2. V dropped 3 bases and J dropped 6; count of bases not matched to a gene: 7. The CDR3 totals 15 residues. Per germline, CDR1 SEHNR and CDR2 FQNEAQ (reference sequence).

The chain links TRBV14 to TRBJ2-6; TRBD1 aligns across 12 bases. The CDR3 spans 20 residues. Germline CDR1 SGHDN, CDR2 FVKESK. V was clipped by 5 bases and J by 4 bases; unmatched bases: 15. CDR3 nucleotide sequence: TGTGCCAGCAGCTTACATCCGGGACAGGGGGCAACAGAGGGGGCCAACGTCCTGACTTTC. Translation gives CASSLHPGQGATEGANVLTF.

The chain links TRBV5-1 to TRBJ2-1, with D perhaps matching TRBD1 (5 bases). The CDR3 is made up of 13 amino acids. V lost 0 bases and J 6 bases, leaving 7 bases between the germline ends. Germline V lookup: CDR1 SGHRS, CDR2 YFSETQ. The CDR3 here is CASSLGQSNEQFF. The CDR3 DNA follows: TGCGCCAGCAGCTTGGGACAGTCCAATGAGCAGTTCTTC.

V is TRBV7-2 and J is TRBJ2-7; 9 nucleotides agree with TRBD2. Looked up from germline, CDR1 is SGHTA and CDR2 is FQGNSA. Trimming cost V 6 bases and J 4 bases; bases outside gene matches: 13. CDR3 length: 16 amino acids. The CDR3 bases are TGTGCCAGCAGTCAAAAGACTAGCGGAGGCCATTACGAGCAGTACTTC. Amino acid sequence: CASSQKTSGGHYEQYF.